This TCR beta chain emerged from a study of T cell changes during pregnancy in multiple sclerosis. Data came from immunoSEQ multiplex PCR; TCRdb stores just in-frame clones and leaves some out. The profile shows under 40,000 clones, more than 85% of them singletons. The clonotype was recovered from a female donor in good health, enrolled as a control in a pregnancy study. Sequencing used CD4+ T cells from peripheral blood mononuclear cells, obtained in the third trimester of pregnancy.

CDR3 residues: CASSLKQGAEAFF. CDR3 coding DNA: TGTGCCAGCAGCTTAAAACAGGGGGCTGAAGCTTTCTTT. The chain links TRBV7-6 to TRBJ1-1; 8 bases fit TRBD1. V shed 2 bases, J shed 6 bases, and the junction held 2 bases outside the gene matches. The CDR3 has 13 amino acids. CDR1 is SGHVS, CDR2 FNYEAQ, per germline. Using reference TRBV7-6 and TRBJ1-1 for the parts outside the CDR3, the full variable domain is GAGVSQSPRYKVTKRGQDVALRCDPISGHVSLYWYRQALGQGPEFLTYFNYEAQQDKSGLPNDRFSAERPEGSISTLTIQRTEQRDSAMYRCASSLKQGAEAFFGQGTRLTVV.